The following is a TCR beta chain sequence with its context. TCRdb keeps only in-frame clones here, not all; method: immunoSEQ multiplex PCR. The repertoire consists of roughly 40,000 clones, with roughly 92% occurring once and the leading ten covering roughly 0.72%. These data come from a study of T cell changes during pregnancy in multiple sclerosis. The CDR3 contains 18 residues. CDR1 MNHNS and CDR2 SASEGT come from the germline V gene. V shed 0 bases, J shed 4 bases, and the junction held 5 bases outside the gene matches. Source: CD4+ T cells from peripheral blood mononuclear cells, taken before pregnancy. V is TRBV6-1 and J is TRBJ2-2; 13 nucleotides match TRBD2. The TCR originated in a female donor with multiple sclerosis, enrolled in a pregnancy study. The DNA for the CDR3 is TGTGCCAGCAGTGAAGCGATGGGACTAGCGGGGAGCACCGGGGAGCTGTTTTTT. Residues: CASSEAMGLAGSTGELFF.